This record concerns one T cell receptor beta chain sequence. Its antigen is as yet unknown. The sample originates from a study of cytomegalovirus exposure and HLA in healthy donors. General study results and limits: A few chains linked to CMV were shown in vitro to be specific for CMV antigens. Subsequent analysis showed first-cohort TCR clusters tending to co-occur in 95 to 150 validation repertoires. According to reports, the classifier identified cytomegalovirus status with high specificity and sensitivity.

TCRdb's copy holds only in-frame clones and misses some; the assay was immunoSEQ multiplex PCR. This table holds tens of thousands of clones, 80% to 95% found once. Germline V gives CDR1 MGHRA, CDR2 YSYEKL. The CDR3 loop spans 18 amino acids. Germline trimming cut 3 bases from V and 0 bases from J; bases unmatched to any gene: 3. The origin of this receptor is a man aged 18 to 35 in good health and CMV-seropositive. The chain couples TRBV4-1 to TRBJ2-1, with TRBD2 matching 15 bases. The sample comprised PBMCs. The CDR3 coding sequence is TGCGCCAGCAGCCAGGGACTAGCGGGAGGCCACTCCTACAATGAGCAGTTCTTC. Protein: CASSQGLAGGHSYNEQFF.